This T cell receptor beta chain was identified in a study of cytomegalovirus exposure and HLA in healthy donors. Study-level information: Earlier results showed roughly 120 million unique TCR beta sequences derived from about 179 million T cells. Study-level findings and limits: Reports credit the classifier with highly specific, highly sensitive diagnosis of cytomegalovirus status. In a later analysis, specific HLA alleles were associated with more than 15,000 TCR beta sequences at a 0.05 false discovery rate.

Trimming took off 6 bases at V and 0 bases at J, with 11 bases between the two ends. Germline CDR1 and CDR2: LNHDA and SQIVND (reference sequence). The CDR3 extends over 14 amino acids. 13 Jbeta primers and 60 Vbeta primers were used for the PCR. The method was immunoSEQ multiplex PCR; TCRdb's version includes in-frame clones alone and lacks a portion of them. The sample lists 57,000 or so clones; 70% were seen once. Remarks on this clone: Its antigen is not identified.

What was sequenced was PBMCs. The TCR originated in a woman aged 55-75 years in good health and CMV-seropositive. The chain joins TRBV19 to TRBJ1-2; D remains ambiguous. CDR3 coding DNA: TGTGCCAGTAGCCTGGGCCTGACTAACTATGGCTACACCTTC. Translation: CASSLGLTNYGYTF.